The 7 T cell receptor beta chains listed next were all sequenced from one sample in a study of OX40 agonist ivuxolimab in advanced cancers. Libraries were prepared by immunoSEQ multiplex PCR; TCRdb keeps only in-frame clonotypes and omits some of them. The sample holds under 75,000 clones; about four fifths are singletons and the top ten take 1%. Sequenced material: CD4+ or CD8+ T cells sorted from blood, taken in a trial of the OX40 agonist ivuxolimab. These receptors were taken from an adult with an advanced solid tumor such as melanoma, head and neck, liver or kidney cancer.

This clone was seen once. The rearrangement uses TRBV6-6 and TRBJ1-2; no definite D call. In germline, CDR1 is MNHNY, CDR2 SVGAGI (reference sequence). Trimming stripped 5 bases from V and 0 bases from J, with 7 bases between. The CDR3 loop spans 13 amino acids. CDR3 nucleotide sequence: TGTGCCAGCAGTCCCGGGACTAACTATGGCTACACCTTC. The encoded protein is CASSPGTNYGYTF.

This chain links TRBV10-1 with TRBJ1-1; no definite D call. CDR1 is WNHNN and CDR2 is SYGVQD in the germline V gene (reference sequence). Trimming took 3 bases from V and 1 from J, leaving 12 bases between them. The CDR3 is made up of 15 amino acids. The DNA for the CDR3 is TGCGCCAGCAGTGACCCACACGGCCCGAACACTGAAGCTTTCTTT. Protein sequence: CASSDPHGPNTEAFF.

This clone was found a few times. The chain uses TRBV18 and TRBJ1-6; tentatively, D is TRBD1 (5 bases). This CDR3 has 14 residues. The germline V gene has CDR1 KGHSH and CDR2 LQKENI. V lost 6 bases and J lost 7, with 13 bases in between. The CDR3 loop is CASSAGPQNSPLHF. The CDR3 nucleotides are TGTGCCAGCTCCGCGGGACCGCAAAATTCACCCCTCCACTTT.

This sequence joins TRBV7-2 and TRBJ2-7; D gene unclear. Per the germline V gene, CDR1 is SGHTA and CDR2 is FQGNSA. The CDR3 contains 13 residues. V was trimmed by 5 bases and J by 4 bases, leaving 12 bases between them. The CDR3 nucleotides read TGTGCCAGCAGCCTACAGCAGGATTACGAGCAGTACTTC. Its translation is CASSLQQDYEQYF. Full variable domain (rest looked up from reference TRBV7-2 and TRBJ2-7): GAGVSQSPSNKVTEKGKDVELRCDPISGHTALYWYRQSLGQGLEFLIYFQGNSAPDKSGLPSDRFSAERTGGSVSTLTIQRTQQEDSAVYLCASSLQQDYEQYFGPGTRLTVT.

This chain connects TRBV14 to TRBJ1-2, with D hard to call. Trimming shortened V by 2 bases and J by 5 bases, and 9 bases separated the two germline ends. In germline, CDR1 is SGHDN, CDR2 FVKESK. This CDR3 has 13 residues. In nucleotides, the CDR3 is TGTGCCAGCAGCCAAAATCGGGGATATGGCTACACCTTC. As protein: CASSQNRGYGYTF.

This chain connects TRBV18 to TRBJ1-2; 9 bases agree with TRBD1. CDR3 length: 17 amino acids. The ends lost 3 bases at V and 1 base at J; junction bases unmatched: 9. Germline CDR1 and CDR2: KGHSH and LQKENI. CDR3: CASSPNTGTGSNYGYTF. DNA for the CDR3: TGTGCCAGCTCACCTAACACAGGGACAGGGAGTAACTATGGCTACACCTTC.

The genes are TRBV6-4 and TRBJ1-5, with TRBD1 identical over 8 bases. Per the germline V gene, CDR1 is MRHNA and CDR2 is SNTAGT. This CDR3 is built from 15 residues. V lost 2 bases, J lost 5 bases, and 5 bases stayed unmatched. CDR3 loop: CASSDGGQGHQPQHF. The CDR3 nucleotides read TGTGCCAGCAGTGACGGCGGACAGGGCCATCAGCCCCAGCATTTT.